The 12 T cell receptor beta chains in this list originate from one sample, sequenced in a study of shared clonotypes between healthy human individuals. Clones were sequenced by immunoSEQ multiplex PCR, and TCRdb holds only the in-frame ones, with some missing. Among some 2,000,000 clones listed, roughly 94% were seen once. In the naive CD8 group, cells lacked CD45RO and were positively selected for CCR7, so terminally differentiated effector memory CD45RA+ cells were left out. Input material: naive CD8+ T cells sorted from blood. Every receptor here comes from a young man in good health.

Comments on this clone: In the same sample, other DNA sequences code for this CDR3. V is TRBV19 and J is TRBJ1-5; D is uncertain. The germline gives CDR1 LNHDA, CDR2 SQIVND (reference sequence). V gave up 1 base and J gave up 0 bases, with 7 bases separating them. This CDR3 spans 15 amino acids. The CDR3 coding sequence is TGTGCCAGTAGTATAGGGGGATATAGCAATCAGCCCCAGCATTTT. This gives the protein CASSIGGYSNQPQHF.

As regards this clone: This specimen includes other DNA sequences encoding the same CDR3. The rearrangement joins TRBV11-2 to TRBJ2-3, with TRBD2 as a possible D gene (6 bases). This CDR3 has 14 amino acids. The germline V and J ends were trimmed by 1 base and 4 bases, with 9 bases remaining between them. Germline CDR1 and CDR2: SGHAT and FQNNGV. As DNA, the CDR3 is TGTGCCAGCAGCTTAGTCGGGGGACCAGATACGCAGTATTTT. Translating it yields CASSLVGGPDTQYF.

The chain carries TRBV9 and TRBJ1-1, with TRBD1 matching over 7 bases. Trimming at V came to 0 bases and at J to 3 bases, leaving 2 bases not matched to a gene. This CDR3 is built from 14 residues. Germline CDR1 reads SGDLS; CDR2 reads YYNGEE. DNA for the CDR3: TGTGCCAGCAGCGTAGTTGACAGGGACACTGAAGCTTTCTTT. As protein: CASSVVDRDTEAFF.

The J gene is TRBJ2-5, the V gene TRBV10-3; 11 nucleotides align to TRBD1. The CDR3 has 15 residues. V shed 0 bases, J shed 10 bases, and the junction held 7 bases outside the gene matches. CDR1 and CDR2 (germline): ENHRY, SYGVKD. CDR3 residues: CAISESGQGAGIQYF. CDR3 DNA: TGTGCCATCAGTGAGTCCGGACAGGGGGCAGGAATCCAGTACTTC.

As to this clone: At the DNA level, this CDR3 is encoded by other sequences in the same sample as well. This rearrangement joins TRBV29-1 to TRBJ2-2; no reliable D call. CDR1 and CDR2 (germline): SQVTM, ANQGSEA. With 7 bases removed from V and 4 bases from J, the gap between germline ends came to 7 bases. The CDR3 extends over 11 amino acids. CDR3: CSARSTGELFF. As DNA, the CDR3 is TGCAGCGCCAGGAGCACCGGGGAGCTGTTTTTT.

This clone has just one count. The chain couples TRBV5-4 to TRBJ2-5, with D perhaps assigned TRBD1 or TRBD2 (5 bases each). This CDR3 spans 15 amino acids. In germline, CDR1 is SGHNT, CDR2 YYREEE (reference sequence). V lost 2 bases and J 4 bases, leaving 15 bases between the germline ends. CDR3 amino acids: CASSFGTAGGETQYF. The CDR3 nucleotides are TGTGCCAGCAGCTTCGGGACGGCCGGTGGAGAGACCCAGTACTTC.

This clone was recorded once. This chain uses TRBV7-9 with TRBJ1-6; a weak D match, TRBD1 (5 bases). Germline lookup yields CDR1 SEHNR and CDR2 FQNEAQ (reference sequence). CDR3 length equals 15 residues. The V and J ends lost 7 bases and 8 bases respectively, with 18 bases between them. The CDR3 DNA follows: TGTGCCAGCACCAGGCCTTCAGGGAGTGATTCACCCCTCCACTTT. Translation: CASTRPSGSDSPLHF.

As DNA, the CDR3 is TGTGCCAGCAGCCCTAGCGGGGGGCCCCCCTTACCGTATTTT. It codes for CASSPSGGPPLPYF. The rearrangement uses TRBV27 and TRBJ2-3, with 11 bases identical to TRBD2. The CDR3 spans 14 residues. Germline V lookup: CDR1 MNHEY, CDR2 SMNVEV (reference sequence). J was trimmed by 14 bases and V by 6 bases; bases with no gene match: 13.

This chain joins TRBV6-1 and TRBJ1-1; D is perhaps TRBD1 (5 bases). The V end lost 2 bases, the J end lost 3 bases, and 10 bases lay between the germline ends. Germline loops: CDR1 MNHNS, CDR2 SASEGT. The CDR3 has 14 amino acids. In DNA, the CDR3 is TGTGCCAGCAGTGAACTAGGGGAGGACACTGAAGCTTTCTTT. It yields the protein CASSELGEDTEAFF.

V is TRBV11-2 and J is TRBJ2-2, with D possibly TRBD2 on 6 matching bases. Germline values: CDR1 SGHAT, CDR2 FQNNGV. V lost 6 bases to trimming and J lost 4 bases, with 15 bases between them. The CDR3 consists of 15 residues. The CDR3 nucleotides read TGTGCCAGCAGGGATCATCCGGGAGCCACCGGGGAGCTGTTTTTT. It encodes CASRDHPGATGELFF.

This clone came up once. The CDR3, as DNA: TGTGCCAGCACCCAAGCTGGGGGGGCGGGGGAGACCCAGTACTTC. Its protein is CASTQAGGAGETQYF. The V gene is TRBV6-1, the J gene TRBJ2-5; tentative D call: TRBD2 (7 bases). Trimming cost V 7 bases and J 5 bases, with 20 bases left between them. The germline CDR1 and CDR2 sequences are MNHNS and SASEGT. The CDR3 is made up of 15 amino acids.

The chain uses TRBV11-2 and TRBJ2-1; perhaps D is TRBD1 or TRBD2 (5 bases each). The CDR3 has 11 amino acids. Trimming left V 10 bases short and J 9 bases short, with 13 bases between. Germline values: CDR1 SGHAT, CDR2 FQNNGV. The CDR3 sequence: CATGEGIEQFF. The CDR3, as DNA: TGTGCCACCGGCGAGGGGATTGAGCAGTTCTTC.